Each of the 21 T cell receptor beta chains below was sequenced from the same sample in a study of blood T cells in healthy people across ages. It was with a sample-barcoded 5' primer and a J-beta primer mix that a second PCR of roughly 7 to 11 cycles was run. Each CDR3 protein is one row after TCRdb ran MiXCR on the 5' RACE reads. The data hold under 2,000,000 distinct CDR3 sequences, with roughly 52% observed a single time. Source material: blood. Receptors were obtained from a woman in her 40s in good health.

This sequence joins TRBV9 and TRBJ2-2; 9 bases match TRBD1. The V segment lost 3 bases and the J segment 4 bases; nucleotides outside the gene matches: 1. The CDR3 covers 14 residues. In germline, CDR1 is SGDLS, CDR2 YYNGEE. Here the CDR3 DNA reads TGTGCCAGCAGCGCGGGACAGGGCACCGGGGAGCTGTTTTTT. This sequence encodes CASSAGQGTGELFF.

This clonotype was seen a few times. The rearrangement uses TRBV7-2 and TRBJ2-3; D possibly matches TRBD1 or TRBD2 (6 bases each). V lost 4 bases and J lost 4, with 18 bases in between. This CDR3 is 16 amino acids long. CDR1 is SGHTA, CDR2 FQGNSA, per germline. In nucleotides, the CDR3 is TGTGCCAGCAGCTCCCCTCGGGGGCTAGGCGCAGATACGCAGTATTTT. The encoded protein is CASSSPRGLGADTQYF. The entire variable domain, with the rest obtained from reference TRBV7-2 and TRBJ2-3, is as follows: GAGVSQSPSNKVTEKGKDVELRCDPISGHTALYWYRQSLGQGLEFLIYFQGNSAPDKSGLPSDRFSAERTGGSVSTLTIQRTQQEDSAVYLCASSSPRGLGADTQYFGPGTRLTVL.

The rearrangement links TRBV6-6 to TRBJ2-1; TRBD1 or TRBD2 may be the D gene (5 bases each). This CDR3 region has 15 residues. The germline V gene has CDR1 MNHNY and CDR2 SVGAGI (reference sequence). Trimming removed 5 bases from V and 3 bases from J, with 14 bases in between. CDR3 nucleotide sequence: TGTGCCAGCAGTCCAGGGACCGAAAGCTACAATGAGCAGTTCTTC. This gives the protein CASSPGTESYNEQFF.

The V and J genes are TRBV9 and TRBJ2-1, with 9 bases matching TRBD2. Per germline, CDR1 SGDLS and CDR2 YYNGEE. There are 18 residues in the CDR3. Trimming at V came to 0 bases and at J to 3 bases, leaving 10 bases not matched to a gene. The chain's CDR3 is CASSVGVRGTSLYNEQFF. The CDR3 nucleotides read TGTGCCAGCAGCGTAGGGGTAAGGGGGACTAGCCTCTACAATGAGCAGTTCTTC.

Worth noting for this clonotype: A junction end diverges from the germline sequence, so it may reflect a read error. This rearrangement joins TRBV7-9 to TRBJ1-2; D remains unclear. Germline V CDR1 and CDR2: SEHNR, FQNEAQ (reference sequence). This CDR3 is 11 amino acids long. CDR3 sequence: CATAIPYSYTF. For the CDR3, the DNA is TGTGCCACCGCCATTCCCTATAGCTACACCTTC.

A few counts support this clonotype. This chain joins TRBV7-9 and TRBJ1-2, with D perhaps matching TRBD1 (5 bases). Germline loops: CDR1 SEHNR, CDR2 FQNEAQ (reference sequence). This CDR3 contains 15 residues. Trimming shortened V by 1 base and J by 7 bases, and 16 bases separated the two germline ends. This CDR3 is CASSLVRWDPFGYTF. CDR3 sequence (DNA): TGTGCCAGCAGCTTAGTTCGTTGGGACCCCTTTGGCTACACCTTC.

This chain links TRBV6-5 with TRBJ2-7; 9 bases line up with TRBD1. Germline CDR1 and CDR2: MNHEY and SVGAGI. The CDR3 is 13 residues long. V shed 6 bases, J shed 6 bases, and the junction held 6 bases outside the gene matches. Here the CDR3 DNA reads TGTGCCAGCAGGCAACAGGGGGCGAGCGAGCAGTACTTC. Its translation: CASRQQGASEQYF.

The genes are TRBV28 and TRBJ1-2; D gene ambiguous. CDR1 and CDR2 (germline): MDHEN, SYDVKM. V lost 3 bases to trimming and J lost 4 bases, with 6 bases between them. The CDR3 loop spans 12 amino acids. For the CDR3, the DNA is TGTGCCAGCAGTTTTCTTCCCTATGGCTACACCTTC. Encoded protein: CASSFLPYGYTF.

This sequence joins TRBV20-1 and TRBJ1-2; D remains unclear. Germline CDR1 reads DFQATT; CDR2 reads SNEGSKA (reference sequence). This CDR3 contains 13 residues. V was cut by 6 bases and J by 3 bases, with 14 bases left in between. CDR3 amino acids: CSAIGLADYGYTF. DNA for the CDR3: TGCAGTGCCATAGGGCTTGCGGACTATGGCTACACCTTC.

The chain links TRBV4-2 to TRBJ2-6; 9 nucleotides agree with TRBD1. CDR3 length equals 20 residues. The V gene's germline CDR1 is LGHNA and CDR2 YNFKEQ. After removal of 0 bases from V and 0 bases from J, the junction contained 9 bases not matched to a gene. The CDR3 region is CASSQDPGTGQDSGANVLTF. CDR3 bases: TGTGCCAGCAGCCAAGATCCCGGGACAGGGCAGGACTCTGGGGCCAACGTCCTGACTTTC.

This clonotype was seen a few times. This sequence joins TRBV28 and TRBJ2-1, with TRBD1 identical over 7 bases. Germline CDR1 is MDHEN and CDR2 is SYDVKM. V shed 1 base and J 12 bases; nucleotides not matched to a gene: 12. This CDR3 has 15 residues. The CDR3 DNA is TGTGCCAGCAGTTTATCTAAGGGGGCCCTCGGGGTGCAGTTCTTC. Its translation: CASSLSKGALGVQFF.

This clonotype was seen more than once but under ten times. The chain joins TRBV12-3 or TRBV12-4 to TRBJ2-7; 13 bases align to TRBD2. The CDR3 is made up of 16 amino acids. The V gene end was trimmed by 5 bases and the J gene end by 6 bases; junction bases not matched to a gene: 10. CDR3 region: CASSTWTSGRGGEQYF. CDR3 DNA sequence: TGTGCCAGCAGTACATGGACTAGCGGGAGAGGTGGCGAGCAGTACTTC.

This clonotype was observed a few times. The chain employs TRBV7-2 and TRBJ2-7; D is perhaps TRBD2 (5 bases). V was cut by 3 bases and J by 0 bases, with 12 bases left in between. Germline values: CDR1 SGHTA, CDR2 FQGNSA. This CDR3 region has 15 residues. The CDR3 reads CASSFWTHSSYEQYF. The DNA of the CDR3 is TGTGCCAGCAGCTTCTGGACTCACAGCTCCTACGAGCAGTACTTC.

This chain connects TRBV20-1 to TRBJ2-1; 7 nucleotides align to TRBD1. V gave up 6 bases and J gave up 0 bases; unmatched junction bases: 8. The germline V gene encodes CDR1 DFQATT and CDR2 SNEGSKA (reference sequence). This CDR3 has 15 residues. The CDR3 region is CSAQDRTLSYNEQFF. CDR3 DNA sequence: TGCAGTGCACAGGACAGGACCCTCTCCTACAATGAGCAGTTCTTC.

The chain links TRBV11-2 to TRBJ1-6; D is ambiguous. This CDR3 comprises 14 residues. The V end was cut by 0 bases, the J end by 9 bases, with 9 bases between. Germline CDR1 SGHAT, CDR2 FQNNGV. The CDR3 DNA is TGTGCCAGCAGCTTAGACTCGGGTAGTTCACCCCTCCACTTT. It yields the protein CASSLDSGSSPLHF. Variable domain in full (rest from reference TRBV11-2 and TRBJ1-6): EAGVAQSPRYKIIEKRQSVAFWCNPISGHATLYWYQQILGQGPKLLIQFQNNGVVDDSQLPKDRFSAERLKGVDSTLKIQPAKLEDSAVYLCASSLDSGSSPLHFGNGTRLTVT.

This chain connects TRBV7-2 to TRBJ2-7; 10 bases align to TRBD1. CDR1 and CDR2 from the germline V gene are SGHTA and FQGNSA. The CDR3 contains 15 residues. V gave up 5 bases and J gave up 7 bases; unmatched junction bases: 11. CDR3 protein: CASSADRDRGGEQYF. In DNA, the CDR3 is TGTGCCAGCAGCGCCGACCGGGACAGGGGTGGAGAGCAGTACTTC.

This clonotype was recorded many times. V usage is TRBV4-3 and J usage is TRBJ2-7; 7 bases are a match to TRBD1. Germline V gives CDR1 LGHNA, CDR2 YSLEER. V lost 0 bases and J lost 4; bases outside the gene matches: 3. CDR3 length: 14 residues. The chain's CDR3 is CASSQEGRGYEQYF. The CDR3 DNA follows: TGCGCCAGCAGCCAAGAGGGCAGGGGGTACGAGCAGTACTTC.

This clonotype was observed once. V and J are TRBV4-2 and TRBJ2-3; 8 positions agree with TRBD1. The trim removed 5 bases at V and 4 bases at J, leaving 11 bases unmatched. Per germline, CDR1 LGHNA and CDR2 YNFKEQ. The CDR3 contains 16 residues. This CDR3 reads CASSTPMDRAADTQYF. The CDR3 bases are TGTGCCAGCAGCACGCCTATGGACAGGGCCGCAGATACGCAGTATTTT.

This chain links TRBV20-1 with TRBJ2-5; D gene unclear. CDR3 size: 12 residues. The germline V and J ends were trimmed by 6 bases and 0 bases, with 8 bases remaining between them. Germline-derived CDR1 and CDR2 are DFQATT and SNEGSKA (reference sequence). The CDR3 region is CSARIHQETQYF. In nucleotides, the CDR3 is TGCAGTGCGAGGATTCACCAAGAGACCCAGTACTTC.

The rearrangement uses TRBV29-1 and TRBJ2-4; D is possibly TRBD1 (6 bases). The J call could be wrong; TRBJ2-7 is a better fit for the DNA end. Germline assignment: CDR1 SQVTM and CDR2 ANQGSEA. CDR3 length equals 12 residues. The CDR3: CSAGTTSYEQYF. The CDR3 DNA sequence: TGCAGCGCCGGGACAACAAGCTACGAGCAGTACTTC.

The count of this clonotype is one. In DNA, the CDR3 is TGCAGTGCTAAGTGGGGGCGATCATTACATCAGCCCCAGCATTTT. This encodes CSAKWGRSLHQPQHF. The chain employs TRBV20-1 and TRBJ1-5; maybe TRBD1 (6 bases). Germline values: CDR1 DFQATT, CDR2 SNEGSKA (reference sequence). V was trimmed by 4 bases and J by 5 bases, leaving 18 bases between them. The length of the CDR3 is 15 residues.